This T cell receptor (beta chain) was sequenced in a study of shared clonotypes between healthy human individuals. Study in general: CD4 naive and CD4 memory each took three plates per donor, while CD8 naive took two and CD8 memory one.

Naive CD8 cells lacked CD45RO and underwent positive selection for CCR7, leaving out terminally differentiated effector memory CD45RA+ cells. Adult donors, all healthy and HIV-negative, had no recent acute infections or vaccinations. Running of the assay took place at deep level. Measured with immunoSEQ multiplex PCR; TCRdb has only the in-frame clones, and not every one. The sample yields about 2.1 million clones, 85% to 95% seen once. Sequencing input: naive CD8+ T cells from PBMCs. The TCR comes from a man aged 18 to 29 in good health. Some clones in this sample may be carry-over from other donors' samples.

The CDR3 DNA reads TGTGCCAGCTATTGGACAGGGGCAAACCAAGAGACCCAGTACTTC. Translation: CASYWTGANQETQYF. The chain has TRBV7-9 and TRBJ2-5; 9 bases are shared with TRBD1. Germline loops: CDR1 SEHNR, CDR2 FQNEAQ (reference sequence). CDR3 size: 15 residues. V was pared by 8 bases and J by 0 bases, with 7 bases of the junction left unmatched.